These 17 T cell receptor beta chains came from one sample sequenced in a study of cytomegalovirus exposure and HLA in healthy donors. It was with 60 Vbeta and 13 Jbeta primers that the PCR ran. Clones were sequenced by immunoSEQ multiplex PCR, and TCRdb holds only the in-frame ones, with some missing. The sample includes over 200,000 clones, about three quarters of them seen just once. The specimen was PBMCs. These receptor sequences come from a woman aged 55-69 years in good health and CMV-seropositive.

The V gene is TRBV9, the J gene TRBJ1-6, with D possibly being TRBD1 (5 bases). CDR1 and CDR2 from the germline V gene are SGDLS and YYNGEE. This CDR3 contains 13 residues. Between the trimmed V and J ends, which lost 4 bases and 7 bases, there was a span of 9 bases. The CDR3, as DNA: TGTGCCAGCAGCCCGCGGACAAATTCACCCCTCCACTTT. It codes for CASSPRTNSPLHF. Supplemented by reference TRBV9 and TRBJ1-6, the full variable domain reads DSGVTQTPKHLITATGQRVTLRCSPRSGDLSVYWYQQSLDQGLQFLIQYYNGEERAKGNILERFSAQQFPDLHSELNLSSLELGDSALYFCASSPRTNSPLHFGNGTRLTVT.

About this clone itself: Compared with germline, one end of the junction differs, possibly owing to a read error. The rearrangement joins TRBV5-1 to TRBJ2-5; 9 nucleotides align to TRBD1. CDR1 SGHRS and CDR2 YFSETQ come from the germline V gene. The CDR3 loop spans 17 amino acids. The CDR3 DNA reads as TGCGCCAGCAGCCCTGCAAGCACACAGGGGGCTCAAGGGACCCAGTACTTC. Its protein product is CASSPASTQGAQGTQYF.

The chain couples TRBV11-3 to TRBJ2-2; TRBD2 might be the D (6 bases). The CDR3 length is 13 residues. Germline CDR1 reads SGHNT; CDR2 reads YENEEA. V lost 6 bases and J 6 bases, leaving 11 bases between the germline ends. CDR3 amino acids: CASSYGGSGELFF. As DNA, the CDR3 is TGTGCCAGCAGTTACGGAGGGTCCGGGGAGCTGTTTTTT.

The V gene is TRBV2, the J gene TRBJ1-5, with a tentative D call TRBD1 (6 bases). This CDR3 comprises 14 residues. Germline V CDR1 and CDR2: SNHLY, FYNNEI. Trimming left V 7 bases short and J 1 base short, with 11 bases between. CDR3 DNA: TGTGCCAGCAACCGACAGGAGAGCAATCAGCCCCAGCATTTT. It codes for CASNRQESNQPQHF.

In its sample, this clone was seen once. This chain joins TRBV5-1 and TRBJ2-7; 7 bases line up with TRBD1. Germline V gives CDR1 SGHRS, CDR2 YFSETQ. V shed 3 bases, J shed 7 bases, and the junction held 13 bases outside the gene matches. The CDR3 covers 15 residues. CDR3 sequence reads: CASSSITGATGEQYF. The CDR3 nucleotides are TGCGCCAGCAGCTCCATTACAGGGGCCACGGGGGAGCAGTACTTC.

This chain joins TRBV30 and TRBJ1-2, with D possibly being TRBD1 (5 bases). This CDR3 is 13 amino acids long. V was clipped by 2 bases and J by 4 bases, with 11 bases between them. Germline V gives CDR1 GTSNPN, CDR2 SVGIG (reference sequence). CDR3 protein: CAWSRQGSYGYTF. CDR3 sequence (DNA): TGTGCCTGGAGTAGGCAGGGTAGCTATGGCTACACCTTC.

CDR3 DNA sequence: TGTGCCAGCAGCTTAACCCTAGCGGGAGGCAATGAGCAGTTCTTC. As protein: CASSLTLAGGNEQFF. V is TRBV7-9 and J is TRBJ2-1, with 11 bases lining up with TRBD2. CDR3 length: 15 residues. Germline trimming cut 2 bases from V and 6 bases from J; bases unmatched to any gene: 3. CDR1 is SEHNR and CDR2 is FQNEAQ in the germline V gene (reference sequence).

This chain links TRBV4-1 with TRBJ1-5, with unresolved D. This CDR3 region has 16 residues. Germline V gives CDR1 MGHRA, CDR2 YSYEKL. Between the trimmed V and J ends, which lost 2 bases and 7 bases, there was a span of 18 bases. The CDR3 DNA sequence: TGCGCCAGCAGCCAAAGCCCTGCCCCGGCAGGCCAGCCCCAGCATTTT. Translation gives CASSQSPAPAGQPQHF.

J is TRBJ1-6 and V is TRBV7-8; a weak D match, TRBD1 (5 bases). The CDR3 totals 16 residues. Deletions cut 5 bases from V and 5 bases from J, with 16 bases between. CDR1 is SGHVS and CDR2 is FQNEAQ in the germline V gene. In DNA form, the CDR3 reads TGTGCCAGCAGCCCATGGTGGGGCAACAATAATTCACCCCTCCACTTT. It specifies CASSPWWGNNNSPLHF.

This sequence joins TRBV27 and TRBJ2-5; TRBD2 matches 7 bases. Trimming removed 4 bases from V and 4 bases from J; junction bases left unmatched: 9. Germline assignment: CDR1 MNHEY and CDR2 SMNVEV (reference sequence). This CDR3 has 15 residues. The CDR3 loop reads CASSSPSRESETQYF. CDR3 DNA sequence: TGTGCCAGCAGTTCCCCCTCGCGGGAGTCAGAGACCCAGTACTTC.

The chain couples TRBV6-1 to TRBJ1-2; D might be TRBD1 (6 bases). Looked up from germline, CDR1 is MNHNS and CDR2 is SASEGT. The CDR3 loop spans 14 amino acids. Trimming cost V 7 bases and J 7 bases, with 19 bases left between them. CDR3 amino acids: CASKRQEWGFGYTF. Written as DNA, the CDR3 is TGTGCCAGCAAGAGACAGGAATGGGGGTTTGGCTACACCTTC.

This sequence joins TRBV5-6 and TRBJ1-4; 7 bases map to TRBD1. Germline lookup yields CDR1 SGHDT and CDR2 YYEEEE. This CDR3 has 13 residues. V lost 0 bases to trimming and J lost 7 bases; unmatched junction nucleotides: 0. The CDR3 loop reads CASSLGDSEKLFF. CDR3 nucleotide sequence: TGTGCCAGCAGCTTGGGGGACAGTGAAAAACTGTTTTTT.

This chain connects TRBV28 to TRBJ1-6; 7 bases fit TRBD1. J lost 10 bases, V lost 2 bases, and 8 bases had no gene match. Germline assignment: CDR1 MDHEN and CDR2 SYDVKM. This CDR3 comprises 15 residues. In DNA form, the CDR3 reads TGTGCCAGCAGTTTACAGGACAGGCTTGGGTCACCCCTCCACTTT. It translates to CASSLQDRLGSPLHF.

The chain has TRBV18 and TRBJ1-6; the match to TRBD1 covers 8 bases. With 1 base clipped from V and 8 bases from J, the junction kept 4 bases outside the gene matches. The CDR3 has 15 residues. Germline CDR1 is KGHSH and CDR2 is LQKENI. For the CDR3, the DNA is TGTGCCAGCTCACCACAAGGACAGGGACATTCACCCCTCCACTTT. This gives the protein CASSPQGQGHSPLHF. Using reference TRBV18 and TRBJ1-6 for the parts outside the CDR3, the full variable domain is NAGVMQNPRHLVRRRGQEARLRCSPMKGHSHVYWYRQLPEEGLKFMVYLQKENIIDESGMPKERFSAEFPKEGPSILRIQQVVRGDSAAYFCASSPQGQGHSPLHFGNGTRLTVT.

The chain has TRBV30 and TRBJ2-5; 7 positions agree with TRBD1. The CDR3 loop spans 13 amino acids. Germline CDR1 is GTSNPN and CDR2 is SVGIG (reference sequence). J lost 4 bases, V lost 2 bases, and 4 bases had no gene match. CDR3: CAWSTGVAETQYF. The DNA for the CDR3 is TGTGCCTGGAGTACAGGGGTTGCAGAGACCCAGTACTTC.

The chain uses TRBV6-1 and TRBJ2-2, with a possible D match to TRBD2 (5 bases). CDR1 MNHNS and CDR2 SASEGT come from the germline V gene. The CDR3 runs 17 residues. Trimming shortened V by 4 bases and J by 2 bases, and 17 bases separated the two germline ends. The CDR3 is CASSVIFSRGNTGELFF. The CDR3 DNA reads as TGTGCCAGCAGTGTAATTTTTTCCCGGGGAAACACCGGGGAGCTGTTTTTT.

This clone was observed a handful of times. The V gene is TRBV20-1, the J gene TRBJ1-2, with D perhaps TRBD1 (5 bases). CDR3 size: 11 residues. V was cut by 2 bases and J by 13 bases, with 14 bases left in between. Looked up from germline, CDR1 is DFQATT and CDR2 is SNEGSKA (reference sequence). CDR3 DNA sequence: TGCAGTGCTAGACGGGACTCCCAAGTCACCTTC. Translated: CSARRDSQVTF.